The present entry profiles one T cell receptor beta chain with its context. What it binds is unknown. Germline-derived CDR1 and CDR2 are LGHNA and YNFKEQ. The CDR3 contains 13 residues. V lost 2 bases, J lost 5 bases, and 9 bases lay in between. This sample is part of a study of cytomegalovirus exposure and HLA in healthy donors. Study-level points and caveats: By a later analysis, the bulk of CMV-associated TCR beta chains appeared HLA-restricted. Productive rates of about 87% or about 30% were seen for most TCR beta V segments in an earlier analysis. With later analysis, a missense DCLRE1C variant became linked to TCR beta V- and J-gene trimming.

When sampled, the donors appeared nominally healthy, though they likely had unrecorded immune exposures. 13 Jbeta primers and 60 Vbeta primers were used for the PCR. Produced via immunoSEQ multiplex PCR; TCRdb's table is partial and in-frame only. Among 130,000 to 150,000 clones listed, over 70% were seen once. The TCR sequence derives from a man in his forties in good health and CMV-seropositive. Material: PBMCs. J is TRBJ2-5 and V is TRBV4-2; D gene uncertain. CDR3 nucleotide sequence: TGTGCCAGCAGCCAACTTCCCCGGGAGACCCAGTACTTC. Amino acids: CASSQLPRETQYF.